This is a list of T cell receptor beta chains from one sample in a study of blood T cell repertoires in COVID-19. Some clones are missing from TCRdb's copy, which holds only in-frame ones; the method was immunoSEQ multiplex PCR. In the table there are approximately 300,000 clones, 85% of which are singletons. Material for sequencing was PBMCs or T cells enriched from blood (not recorded which). The receptors stem from a woman under 40 who had been exposed to COVID-19. The CDR3 runs from the conserved cysteine through the conserved F or W. Fields, in order: D gene, clone size, V gene, J gene, CDR3 DNA, CDR3 protein. The D gene is left open where the match is weak. Where a row states a size, it is once, few, many or the class of an expanded clone; other rows omit it.

TRBD1	-	TRBV4-3	TRBJ2-3	TGCGCCAGCAGCCAAGAATCGGACAGGGTGGTATATACGCAGTATTTT	CASSQESDRVVYTQYF
-	-	TRBV9	TRBJ2-1	TGTGCCAGCAGCGTAGAGCAGGGCAATGAGCAGTTCTTC	CASSVEQGNEQFF
TRBD1	-	TRBV4-3	TRBJ1-2	TGCGCCAGCAGCCAAGATCCTCAGGGGGCTTATGGCTACACCTTC	CASSQDPQGAYGYTF
-	few	TRBV7-8	TRBJ1-2	TGTGCCAGCAGCTTAGGGGGGGATTCCGGCTACACCTTC	CASSLGGDSGYTF
-	-	TRBV7-6	TRBJ1-4	TGTGCCAGCACCGCGTCCGCAACTAATGAAAAACTGTTTTTT	CASTASATNEKLFF
-	-	TRBV25-1	TRBJ2-7	TGTGCCAGCAGTGAATGGGGCGTCGGTAACTCCTACGAGCAGTACTTC	CASSEWGVGNSYEQYF
-	few	TRBV11-2	TRBJ2-5	TGTGCCAGCAGCTGTCAGGGCCAAGAGACCCAGTACTTC	CASSCQGQETQYF
TRBD2	-	TRBV7-3	TRBJ2-7	TGTGCCAGCAGCTTACCGACTAGCGGGAGTGGAAACGAGCAGTACTTC	CASSLPTSGSGNEQYF
-	-	TRBV6-2/TRBV6-3	TRBJ2-5	TGTGCCAGCAGTTACTCCCCTCAAGAGACCCAGTACTTC	CASSYSPQETQYF
-	-	TRBV5-1	TRBJ2-1	TGCGCCAGCAGCTTGAATCTAGTCAATGAGCAGTTCTTC	CASSLNLVNEQFF
-	-	TRBV19	TRBJ2-1	TGTGCCAGTAGTACTAACGGCAATGAGCAGTTCTTC	CASSTNGNEQFF
TRBD2	-	TRBV4-3	TRBJ2-3	TGCGCCAGCAGCCAAGAGTGGGGGCGCGGGGGGGATACGCAGTATTTT	CASSQEWGRGGDTQYF
-	few	TRBV7-7	TRBJ1-5	TGTGCTAGCAGCACCGGGCCGGGACAGCCCCAGCATTTT	CASSTGPGQPQHF
-	-	TRBV24-1	TRBJ2-5	TGTGCCACCAGTGATTTAGGCAGGGGGGACCAAGAGACCCAGTACTTC	CATSDLGRGDQETQYF
-	few	TRBV21-1	TRBJ1-5	TGTGCCAGCAGCAAAAAAATGACAGGGAGGCATAGCAATCAGCCCCAGCATTTT	CASSKKMTGRHSNQPQHF
-	-	TRBV14	TRBJ2-7	TGTGCCAGCAGCCAAGATAATCAGAGGTTTAGCACCTACGAGCAGTACTTC	CASSQDNQRFSTYEQYF
-	-	TRBV9	TRBJ1-1	TGTGCCAGCAGCCAGTGGGGCACCCCAAGCTCTGAAGCTTTCTTT	CASSQWGTPSSEAFF
-	-	TRBV28	TRBJ1-5	TGTGCCAGCAGTTTTCCACAAAAGCCAGCGGACAGCCAACGATTGAGCAATCAGCCCCAGCATTTT	CASSFPQKPADSQRLSNQPQHF
-	-	TRBV18	TRBJ1-1	TGTGCCAGCTCACCACTATCAGGGATGAACACTGAAGCTTTCTTT	CASSPLSGMNTEAFF
TRBD1	-	TRBV24-1	TRBJ1-2	TGTGCCACCAGTCGGGACAGGGTCTATGGCTACACCTTC	CATSRDRVYGYTF
TRBD2	-	TRBV4-2	TRBJ2-7	TGTGCCAGCAGCCAAGGGCAGGAACTAGCGGGGTCCTACGAGCAGTACTTC	CASSQGQELAGSYEQYF
-	once	TRBV25-1	TRBJ2-2	TGTGCCAGCAGTGAGCGGATTGTCGGGGAGCTGTTTTTT	CASSERIVGELFF
-	-	TRBV4-3	TRBJ1-5	TGCGCCAGCAGCCAAACAGGTAGCAATCAGCCCCAGCATTTT	CASSQTGSNQPQHF
-	-	TRBV2	TRBJ1-1	TGTGCCAGCAGTGAAGGTTGGCAAGCTTTCTTT	CASSEGWQAFF
-	-	TRBV28	TRBJ1-2	TGTGCCAGCAGTTTATTTGGGCCATATCGCGAGAACTATGGCTACACCTTC	CASSLFGPYRENYGYTF
-	many	TRBV7-9	TRBJ2-1	TGTGCCAGCAGCTTAGTGGGGAAGCGGGCCTACAATGAGCAGTTCTTC	CASSLVGKRAYNEQFF
TRBD2	-	TRBV6-5	TRBJ2-7	TGTGCCAGCAGTTCTAGCGGGGGGTACTCCTACGAGCAGTACTTC	CASSSSGGYSYEQYF
-	-	TRBV4-1	TRBJ1-1	TGCGCCAGCAGCCATGTCGCAGGGTACACTGAAGCTTTCTTT	CASSHVAGYTEAFF
TRBD1	-	TRBV3-1/TRBV3-2	TRBJ2-7	TGTGCCAGCAGCGAAACGAGGGGACAGCAGGGCTACGAGCAGTACTTC	CASSETRGQQGYEQYF
-	-	TRBV7-2	TRBJ2-1	TGTGCCAGCAGCTTAGATTTTAGTGACAATGAGCAGTTCTTC	CASSLDFSDNEQFF
TRBD1	-	TRBV4-1	TRBJ2-7	TGCGCCAGCAGCCAAGGACTACAGGGGGCACCATACGAGCAGTACTTC	CASSQGLQGAPYEQYF
-	once	TRBV7-2	TRBJ1-4	TGTGCCAGCAGCTTAGACAGGGAAAAACTGTTTTTT	CASSLDREKLFF
-	-	TRBV9	TRBJ1-2	TGTGCCAGCAGCGTAGATAAGGTCGGGTATGGCTACACCTTC	CASSVDKVGYGYTF
-	-	TRBV30	TRBJ1-4	TGTGCCTGGAGTGTACGAGTCCGTGAAAAACTGTTTTTT	CAWSVRVREKLFF
TRBD1	few	TRBV15	TRBJ2-2	TGTGCCACCAGCAGGGGACAGGGGGCGACCGGGGAGCTGTTTTTT	CATSRGQGATGELFF
-	-	TRBV5-8	TRBJ2-2	TGTGCCAGCACAATGCGGGTCGGGGAGCTGTTTTTT	CASTMRVGELFF
-	-	TRBV11-3	TRBJ2-7	TGTGCCAGCAGCTTCGGACTTTTGGCCGAGCAGTACTTC	CASSFGLLAEQYF
TRBD2	-	TRBV2	TRBJ2-5	TGTGCCAGCAGTGAAACAGGGAGGGTAGCGGGAGTTCAAGAGACCCAGTACTTC	CASSETGRVAGVQETQYF
-	-	TRBV5-4	TRBJ2-3	TGTGCCAGCAGCTGGCGGGGCCACACAGATACGCAGTATTTT	CASSWRGHTDTQYF
-	-	TRBV30	TRBJ2-3	TGTGCCTGGAGTCAGGGAATCTCAGATACGCAGTATTTT	CAWSQGISDTQYF
-	once	TRBV28	TRBJ1-2	TGTGCCAGCAGTTCCTCTTACAGTAAAAGCTACACCTTC	CASSSSYSKSYTF
-	-	TRBV4-3	TRBJ2-1	TGCGCCAGCAGCCAAGTTCGGGTGGCCCCCTACAATGAGCAGTTCTTC	CASSQVRVAPYNEQFF
TRBD1	-	TRBV24-1	TRBJ1-4	TGTGCCACCAGTGATTTTAGCAGGGGGTGGGAAAAACTGTTTTTT	CATSDFSRGWEKLFF
TRBD1	-	TRBV24-1	TRBJ2-3	TGTGCCACCAGTACCCCGGGACAGGGAAGCGCAGATACGCAGTATTTT	CATSTPGQGSADTQYF
TRBD2	-	TRBV11-2	TRBJ2-7	TGTGCCAGCAGCTTACCTCTAGCGGACGAGCAGTACTTC	CASSLPLADEQYF
TRBD1	-	TRBV9	TRBJ1-4	TGTGCCAGCAGCGCTGACGGGACAGGGGGTGAAAAACTGTTTTTT	CASSADGTGGEKLFF
-	-	TRBV6-5	TRBJ1-1	TGTGCCAGCAGTTACCGGGGGTTAGGGACTGAAGCTTTCTTT	CASSYRGLGTEAFF
-	-	TRBV3-1/TRBV3-2	TRBJ2-5	TGTGCCAGCAGGCCAGGTCAACCGGTGGAGACCCAGTACTTC	CASRPGQPVETQYF
TRBD2	-	TRBV28	TRBJ2-7	TGTGCCAGCACCGGGGGACTAGTCCCCTACGAGCAGTACTTC	CASTGGLVPYEQYF
TRBD1	-	TRBV2	TRBJ2-2	TGTGCCAGCAGTACGAACCGACAGGGGACCACCGGGGAGCTGTTTTTT	CASSTNRQGTTGELFF
TRBD2	-	TRBV19	TRBJ2-7	TGTGCCAGTAGTATACCGGGACTAGGCTCCTACGAGCAGTACTTC	CASSIPGLGSYEQYF
TRBD1	-	TRBV4-3	TRBJ1-2	TGCGCCAGCAGCCAAGCCTCCACAGGGGGCCCGGACTATGGCTACACCTTC	CASSQASTGGPDYGYTF
TRBD2	-	TRBV4-1	TRBJ2-1	TGCGCCAGCAGCCAATACTTAGCGGGAGTGGGGAACAATGAGCAGTTCTTC	CASSQYLAGVGNNEQFF